This T cell receptor beta chain came from a study of OX40 agonist ivuxolimab in advanced cancers. The protocol was immunoSEQ multiplex PCR, while the TCRdb copy is restricted to in-frame clones and leaves out a portion. The repertoire includes approximately 80,000 clones, about 95% of them detected once, and 8.5% to 10% sits in the top ten. The CDR3 extends over 12 amino acids. The junction had 5 bases not matched to a gene; V was cut back by 5 bases and J by 8 bases. From germline, CDR1 is MDHEN and CDR2 SYDVKM. J is TRBJ1-1 and V is TRBV28; 7 bases are shared with TRBD1. The sequenced sample was CD4+ or CD8+ T cells sorted from blood, obtained in a trial of the OX40 agonist ivuxolimab. The sequence was obtained from an adult with an advanced solid tumor such as melanoma, head and neck, liver or kidney cancer. The CDR3: CASSLGTAEAFF. DNA of the CDR3: TGTGCCAGCAGTCTCGGGACAGCAGAAGCTTTCTTT.